The following is a T cell receptor beta chain sequence with its context. The V gene lost 1 base and the J gene lost 2 bases, with 6 bases spanning the gap. Germline V CDR1 and CDR2: SGHRS, YFSETQ. The CDR3 consists of 13 residues. These data come from a study of blood T cell repertoires in COVID-19. In the study overall: Sample material is recorded as cDNA or gDNA derived from T cells, B-cell-depleted T cells, or PBMCs.

How the authors handled the data: Reference gene primer amplification yielded estimated nucleated cell counts. The protocol was immunoSEQ multiplex PCR, while the TCRdb copy is restricted to in-frame clones and leaves out a portion. V, J and clone size are those of that table, while D and trimming were read from the DNA. This sample carries about 190,000 clones, approximately 82% of them seen once, and the ten largest clones take approximately 10%. The sample was peripheral blood. This clonotype was obtained from a woman of 80 years or more with active or convalescent COVID-19. This chain links TRBV5-1 with TRBJ1-2, with D unclear. This CDR3 is CASSLYGNYGYTF. In DNA form, the CDR3 reads TGCGCCAGCAGCTTGTACGGGAACTATGGCTACACCTTC.